This section outlines one TCR beta chain sequence together with its context. CDR1 SEHNR and CDR2 FQNEAQ come from the germline V gene (reference sequence). The CDR3 runs 15 residues. V shed 6 bases and J 3 bases; nucleotides not matched to a gene: 6. It was 8.5 to 10 ml of fresh peripheral blood that supplied the PBMCs. The source of the sample is a study of T cells in Graves' hyperthyroidism and ophthalmopathy. RNA transcripts were the template for amplifying TCR beta CDR3 regions. During a first-round RT-PCR of the TCR CDR3, the HTBI primer set was used. MiXCR, applied by TCRdb to the multiplex PCR reads, yields one record per CDR3 protein. The sample lists almost 500,000 distinct CDR3 sequences; about 20% were seen once.

The sample taken for sequencing was blood. The genes are TRBV7-9 and TRBJ2-7; 12 bases fit TRBD2. This TCR came from a woman aged 70-85 years with Graves' ophthalmopathy. The CDR3 here is CASSPLLAGGYEQYF. The CDR3 DNA reads TGTGCCAGCAGTCCCCTACTAGCGGGAGGCTACGAGCAGTACTTC.